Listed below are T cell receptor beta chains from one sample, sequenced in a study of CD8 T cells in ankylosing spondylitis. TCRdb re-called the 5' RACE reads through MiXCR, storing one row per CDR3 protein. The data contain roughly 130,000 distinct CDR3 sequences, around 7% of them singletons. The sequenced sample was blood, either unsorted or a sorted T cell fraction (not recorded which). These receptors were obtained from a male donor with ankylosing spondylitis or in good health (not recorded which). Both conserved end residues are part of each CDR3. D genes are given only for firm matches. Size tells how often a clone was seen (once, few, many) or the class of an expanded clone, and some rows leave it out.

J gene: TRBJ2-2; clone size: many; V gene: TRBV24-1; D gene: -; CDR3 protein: CATSDVMRGTGELFF; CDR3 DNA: TGTGCCACCAGTGACGTCATGCGGGGCACCGGGGAGCTGTTTTTT
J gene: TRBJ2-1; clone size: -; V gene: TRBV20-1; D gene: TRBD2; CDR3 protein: CSASSSGGRLNNEQFF; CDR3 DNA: TGCAGTGCTAGCTCTAGCGGGGGCCGCCTAAACAATGAGCAGTTCTTC
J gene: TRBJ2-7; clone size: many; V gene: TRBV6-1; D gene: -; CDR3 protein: CATAIDRSYEQYF; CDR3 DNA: TGTGCCACCGCAATAGACAGGTCCTACGAGCAGTACTTC
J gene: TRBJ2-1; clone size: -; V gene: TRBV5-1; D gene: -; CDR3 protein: CASSPGQGHYNEQFF; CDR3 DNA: TGCGCCAGCAGCCCTGGGCAGGGACATTACAATGAGCAGTTCTTC
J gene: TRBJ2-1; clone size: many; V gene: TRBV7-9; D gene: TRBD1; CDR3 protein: CASSLLGTGVRNEQFF; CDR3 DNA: TGTGCCAGCAGCTTATTGGGGACAGGGGTCCGCAATGAGCAGTTCTTC
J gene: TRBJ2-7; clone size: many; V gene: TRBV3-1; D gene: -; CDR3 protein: CASSPGYEQYF; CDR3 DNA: TGTGCCAGCAGTCCAGGGTACGAGCAGTACTTC
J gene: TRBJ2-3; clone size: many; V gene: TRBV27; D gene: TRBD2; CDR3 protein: CASSTNGLAGGPDTQYF; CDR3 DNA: TGTGCCAGCAGTACGAACGGACTAGCGGGAGGCCCTGATACGCAGTATTTT
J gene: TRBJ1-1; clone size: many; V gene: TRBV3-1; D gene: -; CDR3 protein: CASSQQGPLGNEAFF; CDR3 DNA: TGTGCCAGCAGCCAACAGGGGCCTCTGGGGAATGAAGCTTTCTTT
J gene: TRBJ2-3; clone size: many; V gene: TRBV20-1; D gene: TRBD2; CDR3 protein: CSASGAGTTSTDTQYF; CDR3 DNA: TGCAGTGCTTCGGGAGCGGGAACTACTAGCACAGATACGCAGTATTTT
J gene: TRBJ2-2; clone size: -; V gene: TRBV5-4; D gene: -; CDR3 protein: CASSTDTGELFF; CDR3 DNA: TGTGCCAGCAGCACCGACACCGGGGAGCTGTTTTTT
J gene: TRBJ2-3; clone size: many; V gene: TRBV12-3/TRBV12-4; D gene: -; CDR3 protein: CASSSSPTGSTDTQYF; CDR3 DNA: TGTGCCAGCAGTTCGTCCCCAACAGGGAGCACAGATACGCAGTATTTT
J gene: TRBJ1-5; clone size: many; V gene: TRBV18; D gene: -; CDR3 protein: CASSTRSGIQPQHF; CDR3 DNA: TGTGCCAGCTCAACCCGGTCAGGGATTCAGCCCCAGCATTTT
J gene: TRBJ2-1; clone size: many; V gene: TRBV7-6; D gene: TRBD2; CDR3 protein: CASSRGLAEYNEQFF; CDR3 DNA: TGTGCCAGCAGCCGTGGACTAGCGGAGTACAATGAGCAGTTCTTC
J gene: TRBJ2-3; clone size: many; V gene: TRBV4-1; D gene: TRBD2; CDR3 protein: CASSQESGPAGGFTSTDTQYF; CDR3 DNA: TGCGCCAGCAGCCAAGAAAGCGGGCCTGCGGGGGGGTTTACTAGCACAGATACGCAGTATTTT
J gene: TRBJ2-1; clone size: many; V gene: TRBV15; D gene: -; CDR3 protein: CATSGRTLAESYNEQFF; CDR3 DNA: TGTGCCACCAGCGGACGGACGCTAGCTGAGTCCTACAATGAGCAGTTCTTC
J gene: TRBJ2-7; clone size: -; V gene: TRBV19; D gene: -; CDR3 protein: CASSPGTFYEQYF; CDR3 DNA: TGTGCCAGTAGTCCCGGGACTTTCTACGAGCAGTACTTC
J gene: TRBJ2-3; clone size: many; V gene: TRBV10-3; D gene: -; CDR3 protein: CATAGLADTQYF; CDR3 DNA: TGTGCCACTGCAGGGTTAGCAGATACGCAGTATTTT
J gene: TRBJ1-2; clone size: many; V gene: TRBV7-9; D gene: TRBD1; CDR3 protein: CASSNGQGAIGGYTF; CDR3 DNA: TGTGCCAGCAGCAACGGACAGGGGGCTATCGGGGGCTACACCTTC
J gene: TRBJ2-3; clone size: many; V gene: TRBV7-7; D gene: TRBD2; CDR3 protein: CASSLGTSGRTDTQYF; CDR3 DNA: TGTGCCAGCAGCCTAGGGACTAGCGGGCGCACAGATACGCAGTATTTT
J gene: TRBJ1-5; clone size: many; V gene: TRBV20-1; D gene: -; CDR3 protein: CSARGWRQGNQPQHF; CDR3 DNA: TGCAGTGCCAGGGGTTGGCGACAGGGCAATCAGCCCCAGCATTTT
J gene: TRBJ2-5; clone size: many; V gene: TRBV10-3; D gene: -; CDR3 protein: CAIRGDNQETQYF; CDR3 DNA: TGTGCCATCAGAGGGGACAACCAAGAGACCCAGTACTTC
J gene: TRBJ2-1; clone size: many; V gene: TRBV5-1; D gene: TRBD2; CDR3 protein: CASSRQTSGDEQFF; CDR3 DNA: TGCGCCAGCAGCCGCCAGACTAGCGGGGATGAGCAGTTCTTC
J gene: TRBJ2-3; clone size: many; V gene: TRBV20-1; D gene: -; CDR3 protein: CSARVASDTQYF; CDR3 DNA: TGCAGTGCTAGAGTAGCGTCAGATACGCAGTATTTT
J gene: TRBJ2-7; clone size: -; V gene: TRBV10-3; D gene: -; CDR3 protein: CAISELASSEQYF; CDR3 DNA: TGTGCCATCAGTGAGTTGGCTAGCAGCGAGCAGTACTTC
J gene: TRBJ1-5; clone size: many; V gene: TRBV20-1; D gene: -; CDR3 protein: CSARDLQGYDNQPQHF; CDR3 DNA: TGCAGTGCTAGAGATCTGCAGGGGTACGACAATCAGCCCCAGCATTTT
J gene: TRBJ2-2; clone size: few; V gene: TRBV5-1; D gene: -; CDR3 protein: CASSLAGETGELFF; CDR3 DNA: TGCGCCAGCAGCTTGGCTGGGGAAACCGGGGAGCTGTTTTTT
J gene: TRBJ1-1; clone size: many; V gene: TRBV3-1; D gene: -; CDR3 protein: CASSQAYLRGSGATAFF; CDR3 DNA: TGTGCCAGCAGCCAAGCCTATCTTCGGGGGAGCGGTGCGACAGCTTTCTTT
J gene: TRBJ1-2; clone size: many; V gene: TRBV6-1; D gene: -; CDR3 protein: CASSEGSYTF; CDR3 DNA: TGTGCCAGCAGTGAAGGGAGCTACACCTTC
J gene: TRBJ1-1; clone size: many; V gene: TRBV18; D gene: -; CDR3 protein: CASSPPSGPDTEAFF; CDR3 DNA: TGTGCCAGCTCACCACCCTCGGGGCCGGACACTGAAGCTTTCTTT
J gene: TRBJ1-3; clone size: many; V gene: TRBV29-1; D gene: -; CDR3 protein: CSVGDGNTIYF; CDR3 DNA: TGCAGCGTTGGGGATGGAAACACCATATATTTT
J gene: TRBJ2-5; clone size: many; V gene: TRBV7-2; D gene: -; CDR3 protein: CASSLSPAGETQYF; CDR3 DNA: TGTGCCAGCAGCTTATCTCCTGCGGGAGAGACCCAGTACTTC
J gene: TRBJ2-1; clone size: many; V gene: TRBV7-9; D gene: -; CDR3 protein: CASTQGGGPGNEQFF; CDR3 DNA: TGTGCCAGCACCCAAGGGGGAGGGCCTGGGAATGAGCAGTTCTTC
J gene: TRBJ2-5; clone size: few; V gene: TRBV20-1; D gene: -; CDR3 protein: CSASGAGRGETQYF; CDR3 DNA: TGCAGTGCCTCCGGTGCGGGACGCGGAGAGACCCAGTACTTC
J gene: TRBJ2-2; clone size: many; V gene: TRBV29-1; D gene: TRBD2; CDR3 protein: CSVKTGTRDGELFF; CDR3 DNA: TGCAGCGTTAAGACCGGGACTAGGGACGGGGAGCTGTTTTTT
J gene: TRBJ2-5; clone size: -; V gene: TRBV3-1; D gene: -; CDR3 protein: CASSQDDVMTRWHF; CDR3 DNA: TGTGCCAGCAGCCAAGATGACGTGATGACACGGTGGCACTTC
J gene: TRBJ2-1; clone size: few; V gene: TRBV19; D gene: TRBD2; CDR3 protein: CASKGAGLAPYYNEQFF; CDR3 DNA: TGTGCCAGTAAGGGAGCGGGACTAGCTCCGTACTACAATGAGCAGTTCTTC
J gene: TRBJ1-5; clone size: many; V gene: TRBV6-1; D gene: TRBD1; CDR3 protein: CASRTGMGNQPQHF; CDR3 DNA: TGTGCCAGCAGGACAGGGATGGGAAATCAGCCCCAGCATTTT
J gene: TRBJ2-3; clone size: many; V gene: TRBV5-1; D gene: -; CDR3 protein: CASSSQARDTADTQYF; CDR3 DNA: TGCGCCAGCAGCTCCCAAGCGAGGGATACCGCAGATACGCAGTATTTT
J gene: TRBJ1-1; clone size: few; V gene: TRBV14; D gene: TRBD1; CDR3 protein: CASSQDRGRVNTEAFF; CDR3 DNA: TGTGCCAGCAGCCAAGACAGGGGGCGGGTGAACACTGAAGCTTTCTTT
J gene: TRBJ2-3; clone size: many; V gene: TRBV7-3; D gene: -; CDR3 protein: CASSRIGDTQYF; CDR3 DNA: TGTGCCAGCAGCCGTATAGGAGATACGCAGTATTTT
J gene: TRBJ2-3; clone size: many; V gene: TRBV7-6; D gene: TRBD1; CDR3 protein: CASSLFFRGHSDTQYF; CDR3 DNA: TGTGCCAGCAGCTTATTTTTTAGGGGGCATTCGGATACGCAGTATTTT
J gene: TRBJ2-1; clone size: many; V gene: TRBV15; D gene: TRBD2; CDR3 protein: CATSSSGTSGINEQFF; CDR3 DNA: TGTGCCACCAGCAGTTCCGGGACTAGCGGGATTAATGAGCAGTTCTTC
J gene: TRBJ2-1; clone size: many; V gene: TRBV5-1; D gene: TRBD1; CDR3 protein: CASSFTTGVEQFF; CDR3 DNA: TGCGCCAGCAGCTTCACGACAGGGGTTGAGCAGTTCTTC
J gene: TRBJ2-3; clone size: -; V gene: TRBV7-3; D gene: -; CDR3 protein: CASSSYRRTDTQYF; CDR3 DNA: TGTGCCAGCAGCTCCTATCGGCGCACAGATACGCAGTATTTT
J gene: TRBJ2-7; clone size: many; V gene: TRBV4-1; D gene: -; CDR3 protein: CASSQDLDYEQYF; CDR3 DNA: TGCGCCAGCAGCCAAGATCTGGATTACGAGCAGTACTTC